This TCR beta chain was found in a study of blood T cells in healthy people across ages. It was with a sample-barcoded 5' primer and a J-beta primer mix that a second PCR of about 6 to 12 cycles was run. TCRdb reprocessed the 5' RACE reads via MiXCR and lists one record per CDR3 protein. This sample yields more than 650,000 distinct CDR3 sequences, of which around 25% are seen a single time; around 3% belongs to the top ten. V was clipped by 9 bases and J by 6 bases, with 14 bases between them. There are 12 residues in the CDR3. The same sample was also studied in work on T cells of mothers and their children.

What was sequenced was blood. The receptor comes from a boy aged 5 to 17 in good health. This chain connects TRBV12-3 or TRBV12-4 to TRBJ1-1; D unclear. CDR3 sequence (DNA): TGTGCCAGTAGCTCCTCTTGGGCTGAAGCTTTCTTT. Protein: CASSSSWAEAFF.